The entry below gives a single T cell receptor beta chain sequence along with its context. What antigen it recognizes has not been identified. One base away there is no much larger clone; base qualities are not given. Taken from the germline V gene, the CDR1 and CDR2 loops are KGHDR and SFDVKD. Deletion took 6 bases off V and 0 bases off J, with a span of 10 bases between the germline ends. The CDR3 contains 14 residues, cysteine and phenylalanine counted. Solely the CDR3 DNA is kept, with 42 bases framed from the first base. In the paper's terms, the time point label means: about 28 days (+/-7) after the second vaccine dose. AZD1222 recipients given second doses at about 4 weeks or at about 12 weeks were pooled, since spike-specific TCR depth and breadth were not found to differ between the two schedules. Samples from vaccinated people were obtained from the UK trials COV001 and COV002, which included a single-blind randomized controlled phase 2/3 trial of AZD1222 (ChAdOx1 nCoV-19) in healthy adults. For TCRbeta chain sequencing, PBMC samples were collected from trial participants at day 0 and at day 28 after the second dose.

These data are taken from a study of T cell responses to AZD1222 COVID-19 vaccine (dated by TCRdb to the early 2020s). Regarding the study in general: TCR sequencing covered roughly 230 trial participants: about 210 given two doses of AZD1222 and approximately 26 given two doses of MenACWY control vaccine. Enrollment into the trials was organized by age into subgroups of 18-55, 56-69 and 70-plus years, and those subgroups contained roughly 150, 30 and 60 TCR-sequenced participants, respectively. Study-level results and caveats: Most participants were white British and females outnumbered males, and the authors suggested that clonal diversity may have been underestimated. CD4 TCRs associated with the vaccine covered the entire spike protein, and the dominant responses were in regions 160-218 and 743-854. Because no day 14 peak-response samples were available, repertoires were characterized only after the peak T cell response. The 56-69-year group was small, and its depth increase did not reach significance, likely because of low power. Epitopes outside the regions mutated in the B.1.351 and B.1.1.7 variants were reportedly recognized by nearly half of the unique spike-specific TCRs. Conclusions about previously exposed vaccinees were limited because only a handful of AZD1222 recipients were SARS-CoV-2 seropositive at baseline. After two AZD1222 doses, both the breadth and the depth of spike-specific TCRs were significantly higher than at day 0 and than in MenACWY recipients.

The CDR3 regions of human TCRbeta chains were analyzed by immunosequencing. Regarding the original processing steps: Repertoire TCRs were matched against a reference library of SARS-CoV-2-specific TCRs generated with the MIRA antigen-specificity platform. Breadth was defined as the fraction of unique TCRs that were SARS-CoV-2-associated, and depth was defined as the fraction of total T cells that were SARS-CoV-2-associated. Each spike-specific TCR was assigned to its reactive spike region and to a CD4 or CD8 class using the MIRA data. Log10-transformed breadth and depth values were compared by one-way ANOVA with Sidak's multiple comparisons tests. The table comes from immuneACCESS by way of TCRdb, which keeps in-frame sequences with V and J called. Part of the clones is missing from these tables; in studies checked, under half for an unresolved V gene and the rest for unknown reasons. V, J and clone size are taken as reported in that table, and D and trimming were inferred from the DNA itself. This sample has 95,000 to 100,000 clones in its table, and 80% to 90% of those were observed once. More than 8.5% of the sample lies in the top ten.

The specimen comprised peripheral blood, sampled 28 days after the second AZD1222 dose. This sequence was found in an adult who received the AZD1222 COVID-19 vaccine. The chain links TRBV24-1 with TRBJ1-1; a weak D assignment points to TRBD1 (5 bases agree). The CDR3 has the sequence CATSPGRMNTEAFF. The base sequence is TGTGCCACCAGTCCGGGACGCATGAACACTGAAGCTTTCTTT.